These 24 T cell receptor beta chains share one sample of origin, sequenced in a study of cytomegalovirus exposure and HLA in healthy donors. PCR involved 60 Vbeta and 13 Jbeta primers. The table came from immunoSEQ multiplex PCR; TCRdb's copy has only in-frame clones and leaves some out. This sample yields about 93,000 clones, of which roughly 78% are seen a single time; 7.3% belongs to the top ten. Input material: PBMCs. These receptors came from a man under 40 in good health and CMV-seronegative.

The chain uses TRBV28 and TRBJ2-5; the match to TRBD2 covers 9 bases. This CDR3 is built from 16 residues. V lost 2 bases, J lost 5 bases, and 9 bases stayed unmatched. Looked up from germline, CDR1 is MDHEN and CDR2 is SYDVKM. CDR3 sequence (DNA): TGTGCCAGCAGTTTACAGGGTAGCGGGGGCTTGGAGACCCAGTACTTC. Amino acids: CASSLQGSGGLETQYF.

J is TRBJ1-5 and V is TRBV27; D gene uncertain. The germline gives CDR1 MNHEY, CDR2 SMNVEV (reference sequence). The CDR3 length is 13 residues. V gave up 3 bases and J gave up 0 bases, with 3 bases separating them. CDR3 DNA sequence: TGTGCCAGCAGTTTTCATAGCAATCAGCCCCAGCATTTT. This translates into CASSFHSNQPQHF.

The chain has TRBV7-2 and TRBJ1-6, with 8 nucleotides matching TRBD1. Germline V gives CDR1 SGHTA, CDR2 FQGNSA. This CDR3 spans 15 amino acids. Trimming took 5 bases from V and 9 from J; bases not matched to a gene: 9. CDR3 sequence (DNA): TGTGCCAGCAGCCATGGACAGGGAGCGGGTTCACCCCTCCACTTT. Protein: CASSHGQGAGSPLHF.

With regard to this clone: Other DNA variants within this sample encode the same CDR3. The chain is built from TRBV19 and TRBJ1-1; TRBD1 is a possible D gene (6 bases). CDR3 size: 13 residues. The germline V gene has CDR1 LNHDA and CDR2 SQIVND (reference sequence). With 3 bases removed from V and 3 bases from J, the gap between germline ends came to 8 bases. The CDR3 is CASSIQGHTEAFF. In nucleotides, the CDR3 is TGTGCCAGTAGTATTCAGGGGCACACTGAAGCTTTCTTT.

On this clone: At the DNA level, this CDR3 is encoded by other sequences in the same sample as well. CDR3 coding DNA: TGTGCCAGCAGCCAAGATAGCCTAGGAGTGAGCGAGCAGTACTTC. Amino acids: CASSQDSLGVSEQYF. The rearrangement links TRBV4-2 to TRBJ2-7; D is ambiguous. Germline CDR1 is LGHNA and CDR2 is YNFKEQ. The V gene lost 0 bases and the J gene lost 6 bases, with 15 bases spanning the gap. This CDR3 is built from 15 residues.

This clone was counted once. This rearrangement joins TRBV5-4 to TRBJ2-1, with 8 bases aligning to TRBD1. CDR1 and CDR2 from the germline V gene are SGHNT and YYREEE (reference sequence). V lost 5 bases, J lost 1 base, and 5 bases stayed unmatched. The CDR3 contains 15 residues. This CDR3 is CASSPTGDSYNEQFF. The CDR3 bases are TGTGCCAGCAGTCCGACAGGGGATTCCTACAATGAGCAGTTCTTC. Full variable domain (rest looked up from reference TRBV5-4 and TRBJ2-1): ETGVTQSPTHLIKTRGQQVTLRCSSQSGHNTVSWYQQALGQGPQFIFQYYREEENGRGNFPPRFSGLQFPNYSSELNVNALELDDSALYLCASSPTGDSYNEQFFGPGTRLTVL.

The gene calls are TRBV6-1 and TRBJ1-5, with D perhaps TRBD1 (5 bases). Germline CDR1 MNHNS, CDR2 SASEGT. CDR3 length: 13 amino acids. Trimming left V 7 bases short and J 6 bases short, with 13 bases between. The CDR3 region has the DNA TGTGCCAGCACCCGATCTGGGGCTCAGCCCCAGCATTTT. Its protein product is CASTRSGAQPQHF.

This clone was observed a few times. The genes are TRBV6-1 and TRBJ1-1; 9 nucleotides match TRBD1. The CDR3 contains 14 residues. Trimming took 5 bases from V and 1 from J; bases not matched to a gene: 2. From germline, CDR1 is MNHNS and CDR2 SASEGT. CDR3 region: CASSTGQGNTEAFF. DNA for the CDR3: TGTGCCAGCAGTACGGGACAGGGGAACACTGAAGCTTTCTTT.

This rearrangement joins TRBV4-1 to TRBJ2-5, with D uncertain. The DNA end is a closer match to TRBJ2-7, so the J assignment may be wrong. The CDR3 spans 13 residues. The V gene's germline CDR1 is MGHRA and CDR2 YSYEKL. The DNA of the CDR3 is TGCGCCAGCAGCCAGTTTGTGGTCTACGAGCAGTACTTC. Protein: CASSQFVVYEQYF.

As DNA, the CDR3 is TGTGCCAGCAGCGTAGGGGCAGGGGGTGAAGCTTTCTTT. Amino acid sequence: CASSVGAGGEAFF. The chain uses TRBV9 and TRBJ1-1; 7 bases line up with TRBD1. V lost 0 bases to trimming and J lost 7 bases; unmatched junction nucleotides: 3. CDR3 length equals 13 residues. Germline V gene sequence: CDR1 SGDLS, CDR2 YYNGEE.

The chain recombines TRBV19 with TRBJ1-1; D gene uncertain. This CDR3 comprises 14 residues. CDR1 is LNHDA and CDR2 is SQIVND in the germline V gene (reference sequence). The V and J ends lost 1 base and 1 base respectively, with 7 bases between them. As DNA, the CDR3 is TGTGCCAGTAGTATAGGGCACCCGAACACTGAAGCTTTCTTT. It yields the protein CASSIGHPNTEAFF.

Here the CDR3 reads CASSRTIGASTEAFF. The CDR3 nucleotides are TGTGCCAGCAGCCGGACCATAGGGGCAAGCACTGAAGCTTTCTTT. The chain couples TRBV14 to TRBJ1-1; tentative D call: TRBD1 (5 bases). The CDR3 is 15 residues long. Trimming stripped 4 bases from V and 4 bases from J, with 16 bases between. Germline assignment: CDR1 SGHDN and CDR2 FVKESK.

CDR3 sequence (DNA): TGTGCCAGCACCCGGGTCTACAATGAGCAGTTCTTC. Protein sequence: CASTRVYNEQFF. The chain has TRBV5-6 and TRBJ2-1; D not resolved. The CDR3 is 12 amino acids. V was cut by 6 bases and J by 3 bases, with 7 bases left in between. The germline V gene has CDR1 SGHDT and CDR2 YYEEEE.

This clone was picked up one time. The chain is built from TRBV19 and TRBJ1-5; TRBD1 matches at 7 bases. Germline CDR1 reads LNHDA; CDR2 reads SQIVND (reference sequence). V was clipped by 0 bases and J by 1 base; unmatched bases: 0. The CDR3 consists of 15 residues. This CDR3 is CASSIDRGSNQPQHF. The CDR3 DNA is TGTGCCAGTAGTATAGACAGGGGGAGCAATCAGCCCCAGCATTTT.

This chain joins TRBV5-4 and TRBJ1-5; 7 bases fit TRBD1. There are 15 residues in the CDR3. J was trimmed by 6 bases and V by 0 bases; bases with no gene match: 6. Germline V gene lookup returns CDR1 SGHNT and CDR2 YYREEE (reference sequence). The CDR3 nucleotides are TGTGCCAGCAGCTTGGACAGGGGATTAAGTCAGCCCCAGCATTTT. Translation: CASSLDRGLSQPQHF.

The rearrangement links TRBV2 to TRBJ2-1; 7 nucleotides agree with TRBD1. The germline CDR1 and CDR2 sequences are SNHLY and FYNNEI. The V segment lost 6 bases and the J segment 2 bases; nucleotides outside the gene matches: 4. This CDR3 comprises 14 residues. The CDR3 here is CASRLDRAYNEQFF. The DNA of the CDR3 is TGTGCCAGCAGGCTAGACAGGGCCTACAATGAGCAGTTCTTC.

The V call is TRBV5-4, the J call TRBJ2-2, with D perhaps matching TRBD1 (6 bases). The germline CDR1 and CDR2 sequences are SGHNT and YYREEE (reference sequence). Trimming stripped 4 bases from V and 5 bases from J, with 12 bases between. This CDR3 is 14 amino acids long. The CDR3 here is CASSPRQVTGELFF. The CDR3 region has the DNA TGTGCCAGCAGCCCCCGACAGGTAACCGGGGAGCTGTTTTTT. The whole variable domain, remainder taken from reference TRBV5-4 and TRBJ2-2, is ETGVTQSPTHLIKTRGQQVTLRCSSQSGHNTVSWYQQALGQGPQFIFQYYREEENGRGNFPPRFSGLQFPNYSSELNVNALELDDSALYLCASSPRQVTGELFFGEGSRLTVL.

V gene TRBV28 combines with J gene TRBJ2-2; TRBD1 is a possible D gene (5 bases). The CDR3 has 15 amino acids. Germline loops: CDR1 MDHEN, CDR2 SYDVKM. Trimming pared 3 bases from V and 4 bases from J, leaving 12 bases between. In DNA, the CDR3 is TGTGCCAGCAGTTTTGGGCAGGGCGGCACCGGGGAGCTGTTTTTT. It codes for CASSFGQGGTGELFF.

The chain recombines TRBV2 with TRBJ2-7; D unclear. V shed 3 bases and J shed 4 bases, with 10 bases lying between them. The germline gives CDR1 SNHLY, CDR2 FYNNEI. CDR3 size: 13 residues. The CDR3 loop reads CASSDLVWYEQYF. As DNA, the CDR3 is TGTGCCAGCAGTGACCTAGTCTGGTACGAGCAGTACTTC.

The chain links TRBV6-4 to TRBJ2-2, with D perhaps matching TRBD1 (6 bases). This CDR3 comprises 17 residues. Germline V gives CDR1 MRHNA, CDR2 SNTAGT. Trimming removed 0 bases at V and 4 bases at J, with 15 bases between. The CDR3 sequence: CASSDSGQRGTTGELFF. CDR3 DNA: TGTGCCAGCAGTGACTCGGGACAAAGGGGGACCACCGGGGAGCTGTTTTTT.

The V call is TRBV19, the J call TRBJ1-1, with D unclear. V was pared by 3 bases and J by 7 bases, with 6 bases between. The CDR3 spans 11 residues. Germline V lookup: CDR1 LNHDA, CDR2 SQIVND (reference sequence). The CDR3 region is CASSITDEAFF. In DNA, the CDR3 is TGTGCCAGTAGTATCACTGATGAAGCTTTCTTT.

The chain employs TRBV18 and TRBJ2-2; 7 bases agree with TRBD1. Germline V gene sequence: CDR1 KGHSH, CDR2 LQKENI. CDR3 length: 13 amino acids. Trimming at V came to 10 bases and at J to 3 bases, leaving 5 bases not matched to a gene. The CDR3 reads CATLDRDTGELFF. CDR3 in DNA: TGTGCCACCCTAGACAGGGACACCGGGGAGCTGTTTTTT.

The rearrangement uses TRBV23-1 and TRBJ1-2, with D tentatively TRBD1 (5 bases). TRBV23-1 qualifies as an ORF whose function is uncertain. CDR3 length: 15 amino acids. The V and J ends lost 6 bases and 3 bases respectively, with 17 bases between them. The CDR3 bases are TGCGCCAGCAGAACACAAACCGAAGGGGACTATGGCTACACCTTC. Amino acid sequence: CASRTQTEGDYGYTF.

CDR3 sequence (DNA): TGTGCCAGCAGAGGACAGTATAAGGGTTCACCCCTCCACTTT. It translates to CASRGQYKGSPLHF. This chain uses TRBV6-5 with TRBJ1-6, with a weak D call TRBD1 (6 bases). Germline V CDR1 and CDR2: MNHEY, SVGAGI. V lost 6 bases and J lost 9, with 15 bases in between. The CDR3 is made up of 14 amino acids.